The text below deals with one T cell receptor (beta chain). The repertoire was sequenced with immunoSEQ multiplex PCR; TCRdb's copy has only in-frame clones and lacks some. The table shows 150,000 or so clones, with over 90% occurring only once. Germline CDR1 MGHRA, CDR2 YSYEKL. The V and J ends lost 0 bases and 0 bases respectively, with 12 bases between them. This CDR3 has 18 amino acids. This specimen comes from a study of control samples from healthy donors and cancer patients. The TCR sequence derives from a man over 45 in good health. The gene calls are TRBV4-1 and TRBJ2-6, with a tentative D call TRBD1 (5 bases). What was sequenced was blood. CDR3 in amino acids: CASSQDTGARSGANVLTF. The CDR3 DNA reads TGCGCCAGCAGCCAAGATACAGGCGCCCGCTCTGGGGCCAACGTCCTGACTTTC.